The rows below give T cell receptor beta chains drawn from one sample of a study of T-cell reconstitution after alpha-beta-depleted transplantation in children. TCRdb re-analysed the PCR reads in MiXCR, keeping a single row per CDR3 protein. The sample has hundreds of thousands of distinct CDR3 sequences, 15% to 20% seen once. The specimen comprised PBMCs from the stem cell graft donor, sampled from the stem cell graft. Receptors were obtained from a human donor who donated a stem cell graft to a child with acute myeloid leukemia. CDR3s include the opening cysteine and the closing phenylalanine or tryptophan. D genes are given only for firm matches. Expanded clones are given a class, and other clones once, few, many or no size at all.

TRBJ2-5 | . | TRBV12-3/TRBV12-4 | many | CASSPLYGTQETQYF | TGTGCCAGCAGTCCTTTATACGGGACGCAAGAGACCCAGTACTTC
TRBJ2-3 | . | TRBV7-2 | many | CASSLAVDSTDTQYF | TGTGCCAGCAGCTTAGCGGTTGACAGCACAGATACGCAGTATTTT
TRBJ2-5 | TRBD2 | TRBV10-3 | many | CAISGVGTSGEETQYF | TGTGCCATCAGTGGGGTCGGGACTAGCGGGGAAGAGACCCAGTACTTC
TRBJ2-3 | . | TRBV29-1 | many | CSVGGRALEGTQYF | TGCAGCGTTGGAGGCAGGGCCCTTGAAGGTACGCAGTATTTT
TRBJ2-1 | TRBD1 | TRBV7-9 | . | CASSHLRQGQSNEQFF | TGTGCCAGCAGCCACCTTCGACAGGGGCAAAGCAATGAGCAGTTCTTC
TRBJ1-2 | . | TRBV30 | . | CAWSRVGPYGYTF | TGTGCCTGGAGTAGGGTGGGACCCTATGGCTACACCTTC
TRBJ2-1 | . | TRBV20-1 | . | CSAREYRLLSSYNEQFF | TGCAGTGCTAGAGAATACCGACTACTCAGCTCCTACAATGAGCAGTTCTTC
TRBJ1-5 | . | TRBV12-3/TRBV12-4 | many | CASSFGPRPQHF | TGTGCCAGCAGTTTCGGTCCTCGGCCCCAGCATTTT
TRBJ1-6 | . | TRBV9 | few | CASSVENRPSYNSPLHF | TGTGCCAGCAGCGTAGAGAACAGACCCTCCTATAATTCACCCCTCCACTTT
TRBJ1-1 | . | TRBV9 | . | CASSLRQSTEAFF | TGTGCCAGCAGCCTCAGACAGTCCACTGAAGCTTTCTTT
TRBJ2-2 | TRBD1 | TRBV7-9 | . | CASSLSYRGDTGELFF | TGTGCCAGCAGCTTATCCTACAGGGGGGACACCGGGGAGCTGTTTTTT
TRBJ2-1 | . | TRBV7-3 | few | CASSLNRNNEQFF | TGTGCCAGCAGCTTAAATAGGAACAATGAGCAGTTCTTC
TRBJ2-2 | . | TRBV5-1 | . | CASSSTDLTGELFF | TGCGCCAGCAGCTCAACGGACTTGACCGGGGAGCTGTTTTTT
TRBJ1-4 | . | TRBV20-1 | many | CSAREGFWGEKLFF | TGCAGTGCTAGAGAGGGGTTTTGGGGTGAAAAACTGTTTTTT
TRBJ2-3 | . | TRBV5-1 | few | CASSLTVLNTDTQYF | TGCGCCAGCAGCCTGACAGTTCTTAACACAGATACGCAGTATTTT
TRBJ2-7 | . | TRBV29-1 | many | CSVLADWLNYEQYF | TGCAGCGTCCTGGCGGACTGGCTAAATTACGAGCAGTACTTC
TRBJ2-5 | . | TRBV7-9 | many | CASEETQYF | TGTGCCAGCGAAGAGACCCAGTACTTC
TRBJ2-2 | . | TRBV12-3/TRBV12-4 | once | CASSSSGGAGTGELFF | TGTGCCAGCAGTTCCTCAGGGGGGGCCGGCACCGGGGAGCTGTTTTTT
TRBJ2-3 | . | TRBV9 | few | CASSGPTGRADTQYF | TGTGCCAGCAGCGGTCCGACAGGGAGGGCAGATACGCAGTATTTT
TRBJ1-1 | TRBD1 | TRBV29-1 | many | CSVSLRDRVGDTEAFF | TGCAGCGTTAGCCTCCGGGACAGGGTGGGGGACACTGAAGCTTTCTTT
TRBJ2-3 | . | TRBV12-3/TRBV12-4 | . | CASSLALWGTDTQYF | TGTGCCAGCAGTTTAGCGCTATGGGGCACAGATACGCAGTATTTT
TRBJ2-1 | . | TRBV11-2 | . | CASRSSEGILSGSYNEQFF | TGTGCCAGCCGATCTTCTGAGGGGATATTATCTGGGTCCTACAATGAGCAGTTCTTC
TRBJ2-1 | . | TRBV20-1 | many | CSASIPGTLEQFF | TGCAGTGCTAGCATCCCAGGGACACTTGAGCAGTTCTTC
TRBJ2-3 | . | TRBV19 | . | CASSSWDGPGDTQYF | TGTGCCAGTAGTTCGTGGGACGGTCCCGGGGATACGCAGTATTTT
TRBJ2-3 | TRBD1 | TRBV7-2 | . | CASSLGAGGVGTDTQYF | TGTGCCAGCAGCTTGGGGGCAGGGGGCGTCGGTACAGATACGCAGTATTTT
TRBJ2-1 | . | TRBV7-2 | many | CASSLTRNEQFF | TGTGCCAGCAGCTTAACGAGGAATGAGCAGTTCTTC
TRBJ2-5 | TRBD1 | TRBV5-1 | few | CASSTQPGQGGETQYF | TGCGCCAGCAGTACGCAACCGGGACAGGGAGGGGAGACCCAGTACTTC
TRBJ1-4 | . | TRBV7-2 | . | CASSLDSGKDEKLFF | TGTGCCAGCAGCTTAGATTCAGGGAAGGATGAAAAACTGTTTTTT
TRBJ1-1 | . | TRBV20-1 | many | CSARGHPLMNTEAFF | TGCAGTGCCCGGGGACACCCATTGATGAACACTGAAGCTTTCTTT
TRBJ2-2 | . | TRBV7-2 | . | CASSSSAGGIVAGELFF | TGTGCCAGCAGCTCCTCGGCTGGGGGGATTGTGGCCGGGGAGCTGTTTTTT
TRBJ2-1 | TRBD2 | TRBV20-1 | many | CSAKGGLSEQFF | TGCAGTGCTAAGGGAGGGTTAAGTGAGCAGTTCTTC
TRBJ1-6 | . | TRBV10-3 | many | CAISAGGSPLHF | TGTGCCATCAGTGCCGGGGGATCACCCCTCCACTTT
TRBJ1-3 | . | TRBV15 | . | CATSRDRGYSGNTIYF | TGTGCCACCAGCAGAGATCGGGGCTACTCTGGAAACACCATATATTTT
TRBJ2-1 | TRBD1 | TRBV7-9 | many | CASSLGWDRYNEQFF | TGTGCCAGCAGCTTAGGGTGGGACAGGTACAATGAGCAGTTCTTC
TRBJ1-3 | . | TRBV20-1 | many | CSAISSGNTIYF | TGCAGTGCTATAAGCTCTGGAAACACCATATATTTT
TRBJ1-1 | TRBD1 | TRBV7-9 | . | CASSLGGAGGAFF | TGTGCCAGCAGCTTAGGAGGGGCAGGGGGAGCTTTCTTT
TRBJ2-5 | . | TRBV29-1 | many | CAAGFGETQYF | TGTGCGGCAGGGTTTGGGGAGACCCAGTACTTC
TRBJ2-7 | . | TRBV4-3 | few | CASSQEGAGSYEQYF | TGCGCCAGCAGCCAAGAGGGGGCAGGGTCCTACGAGCAGTACTTC
TRBJ1-5 | TRBD1 | TRBV20-1 | . | CSGQVYSNQPQHF | TGCAGCGGACAGGTTTATAGCAATCAGCCCCAGCATTTT
TRBJ1-1 | . | TRBV12-3/TRBV12-4 | many | CASSHHVNTEAFF | TGTGCCAGCAGCCACCACGTGAACACTGAAGCTTTCTTT
TRBJ2-1 | TRBD1 | TRBV6-5 | few | CASRSTRQGVTNNEQFF | TGTGCCAGCAGATCTACTAGACAGGGGGTGACCAACAATGAGCAGTTCTTC
TRBJ2-1 | . | TRBV12-3/TRBV12-4 | many | CASTPLQGSYNEQFF | TGTGCCAGCACCCCCTTACAGGGCTCCTACAATGAGCAGTTCTTC
TRBJ2-1 | . | TRBV6-5 | few | CASSYSDRSNEQFF | TGTGCCAGCAGTTACTCGGACCGGTCTAATGAGCAGTTCTTC
TRBJ1-6 | TRBD1 | TRBV25-1 | many | CASSEFGTVVNSPLHF | TGTGCCAGCAGTGAATTCGGGACAGTAGTGAATTCACCCCTCCACTTT
TRBJ2-1 | TRBD2 | TRBV20-1 | many | CSAVAGGLNEQFF | TGCAGTGCGGTAGCGGGGGGCCTAAATGAGCAGTTCTTC
TRBJ2-7 | . | TRBV5-1 | many | CASSPGKGHEQYF | TGCGCCAGCTCCCCCGGGAAGGGCCACGAGCAGTACTTC
TRBJ1-5 | . | TRBV20-1 | many | CSARENLGYQPQHF | TGCAGTGCTAGAGAGAACCTTGGGTACCAGCCCCAGCATTTT
TRBJ2-1 | . | TRBV6-2/TRBV6-3 | . | CASSASDTTNEQFF | TGTGCCAGCAGTGCTAGCGACACCACCAATGAGCAGTTCTTC